Listed below are T cell receptor beta chains from one sample, sequenced in a study of cytomegalovirus exposure and HLA in healthy donors. Only in-frame clones appear in the TCRdb table, and some are missing; sequencing was by immunoSEQ multiplex PCR. The data show about 200,000 clones, 70% to 90% seen once. Sequencing input: PBMCs. The receptors were gathered from a woman under 40 in good health and CMV-seronegative. Both conserved end residues are part of each CDR3. Each record gives: V gene, clone size, D gene, J gene, CDR3 protein, CDR3 DNA. A D gene is named only where the DNA matches it firmly. Only part of the rows carry a size: once, few, many, or a class if the clone is expanded.

>TRBV9|NA|TRBD1|TRBJ2-2
CASSVAGTGNTGELFF
TGTGCCAGCAGCGTAGCGGGGACAGGGAACACCGGGGAGCTGTTTTTT
>TRBV6-4|NA|TRBD1|TRBJ2-1
CASSVFSGTGSGEQFF
TGTGCCAGCAGTGTCTTTTCCGGGACAGGGTCAGGAGAGCAGTTCTTC
>TRBV5-1|NA|NA|TRBJ2-3
CASSFLRRTADTQYF
TGCGCCAGCAGCTTTTTGAGAAGGACAGCAGATACGCAGTATTTT
>TRBV5-1|NA|NA|TRBJ2-1
CASSSRIPYSYNEQFF
TGCGCCAGCAGCTCCCGTATCCCTTATTCCTACAATGAGCAGTTCTTC
>TRBV2|NA|NA|TRBJ2-3
CASSNSRPSTDTQYF
TGTGCCAGCAGTAACAGCCGCCCTAGCACAGATACGCAGTATTTT
>TRBV6-1|NA|NA|TRBJ2-7
CASSPNRVNYEQYF
TGTGCCAGCAGCCCGAACAGGGTTAACTACGAGCAGTACTTC
>TRBV5-1|NA|NA|TRBJ2-1
CASSVGTPTVHNEQFF
TGCGCCAGCAGCGTCGGGACTCCGACTGTACACAATGAGCAGTTCTTC
>TRBV5-5|NA|TRBD2|TRBJ2-1
CASSRGLAGDETRGEQFF
TGTGCCAGCAGCCGGGGACTAGCGGGAGATGAAACAAGGGGTGAGCAGTTCTTC
>TRBV10-2|NA|TRBD1|TRBJ1-1
CASSRTGKQDTEAFF
TGCGCCAGCAGTCGGACAGGGAAGCAGGACACTGAAGCTTTCTTT
>TRBV5-5|few|TRBD2|TRBJ2-7
CASSSGTSDLYEQYF
TGTGCCAGCAGCTCTGGGACTAGTGATCTCTACGAGCAGTACTTC
>TRBV28|few|TRBD1|TRBJ1-4
CASSLNRGLSFF
TGTGCCAGCAGTTTAAACAGGGGGCTAAGTTTTTTT
>TRBV30|NA|NA|TRBJ2-2
CAWRDRLSGINLFF
TGTGCCTGGAGGGACCGGCTCTCCGGGATAAACCTGTTTTTT
>TRBV4-2|NA|NA|TRBJ2-5
CASSQDGPIQETQYF
TGTGCCAGCAGCCAAGATGGGCCAATCCAAGAGACCCAGTACTTC
>TRBV18|NA|TRBD1|TRBJ2-7
CASSEGQFYEQYF
TGTGCCAGCTCAGAGGGACAGTTCTACGAGCAGTACTTC
>TRBV5-1|NA|TRBD2|TRBJ2-3
CASRTSGTQDTQYF
TGCGCCAGCAGAACTAGCGGTACACAAGATACGCAGTATTTT
>TRBV14|NA|NA|TRBJ2-5
CASSLVRETQYF
TGTGCCAGCAGCCTAGTGAGAGAGACCCAGTACTTC
>TRBV4-1|NA|TRBD2|TRBJ2-1
CASSRGLADYNEQFF
TGCGCCAGCAGCCGAGGACTAGCGGATTACAATGAGCAGTTCTTC
>TRBV4-1|once|TRBD2|TRBJ2-1
CASSHGTSGSNEQFF
TGCGCCAGCAGCCATGGGACTAGCGGGAGTAATGAGCAGTTCTTC
>TRBV7-9|NA|TRBD2|TRBJ2-7
CSSSYGGLAGSNSYEQYF
TGTTCCAGCAGCTACGGGGGGCTAGCGGGGTCCAATTCCTACGAGCAGTACTTC
>TRBV5-6|NA|TRBD2|TRBJ2-1
CASSLLGDYPSNEQFF
TGTGCCAGCAGCTTGTTAGGGGACTACCCTAGCAATGAGCAGTTCTTC
>TRBV7-2|NA|NA|TRBJ2-3
CASSLYTDTQYF
TGTGCCAGCAGCTTGTATACAGATACGCAGTATTTT
>TRBV9|once|NA|TRBJ2-1
CASTVQPGSYNEQFF
TGTGCCAGCACCGTACAACCGGGCTCCTACAATGAGCAGTTCTTC
>TRBV4-1|NA|TRBD2|TRBJ2-7
CASSQPTSGGSSYEQYF
TGCGCCAGCAGCCAACCTACTAGCGGGGGGAGCTCCTACGAGCAGTACTTC
>TRBV7-8|NA|NA|TRBJ2-3
CASSFWTDTQYF
TGTGCCAGCAGCTTTTGGACTGATACGCAGTATTTT
>TRBV28|NA|NA|TRBJ2-1
CASSSQIYEQFF
TGTGCCAGCAGTTCCCAGATATACGAGCAGTTCTTC
>TRBV5-1|NA|TRBD2|TRBJ2-1
CASSVGLAGEQFF
TGCGCCAGCAGCGTCGGACTAGCTGGTGAGCAGTTCTTC
>TRBV7-2|NA|TRBD2|TRBJ2-7
CASSPAGGAYEQYF
TGTGCCAGCAGCCCAGCGGGAGGCGCCTACGAGCAGTACTTC
>TRBV18|NA|TRBD2|TRBJ2-2
CASSITSGDTGELFF
TGTGCCAGCTCCATCACTAGCGGGGACACCGGGGAGCTGTTTTTT
>TRBV11-3|NA|TRBD1|TRBJ2-5
CASSLGGQGETQYF
TGTGCCAGCAGCTTGGGAGGACAGGGGGAGACCCAGTACTTC
>TRBV14|once|TRBD1|TRBJ2-6
CASSQDRGFSGANVLTF
TGTGCCAGCAGCCAGGACAGGGGTTTCTCTGGGGCCAACGTCCTGACTTTC
>TRBV2|NA|NA|TRBJ2-5
CASSDVNKTQYF
TGTGCCAGCAGTGACGTTAATAAGACCCAGTACTTC
>TRBV28|NA|NA|TRBJ2-3
CASSEASTDTQYF
TGTGCCAGCAGCGAGGCTAGCACAGATACGCAGTATTTT
>TRBV27|NA|TRBD1|TRBJ1-1
CATSLSFGTGLTEAFF
TGTGCCACCAGTTTATCTTTCGGGACAGGGTTGACTGAAGCTTTCTTT
>TRBV6-1|once|NA|TRBJ2-7
CASSEVGAGYEQYF
TGTGCCAGCAGTGAAGTGGGAGCTGGGTACGAGCAGTACTTC
>TRBV9|NA|NA|TRBJ2-5
CASSSRGTGETQYF
TGTGCCAGCAGCTCCCGGGGGACTGGAGAGACCCAGTACTTC
>TRBV28|NA|TRBD1|TRBJ1-2
CASAGGYGYTF
TGTGCCAGCGCAGGGGGCTATGGCTACACCTTC
>TRBV5-6|NA|TRBD1|TRBJ1-1
CASGTGGTEAFF
TGTGCCAGCGGAACAGGGGGCACTGAAGCTTTCTTT
>TRBV6-5|few|TRBD1|TRBJ1-3
CASSLGQLSGNTIYF
TGTGCCAGCAGTTTGGGACAGCTCTCTGGAAACACCATATATTTT
>TRBV6-1|NA|NA|TRBJ1-5
CASSEPGVQPQHF
TGTGCCAGCAGTGAACCAGGGGTTCAGCCCCAGCATTTT
>TRBV7-3|NA|NA|TRBJ2-2
CASSLQGSTGELFF
TGTGCCAGCAGCTTACAGGGGAGCACCGGGGAGCTGTTTTTT
>TRBV25-1|NA|TRBD1|TRBJ1-6
CASRSQGANSPLHF
TGTGCCAGCAGATCCCAGGGGGCTAATTCACCCCTCCACTTT
>TRBV6-5|NA|NA|TRBJ1-1
CASSATPNTEAFF
TGTGCCAGCAGTGCCACACCGAACACTGAAGCTTTCTTT
>TRBV5-1|NA|NA|TRBJ2-2
CASSPSLRGGLTGELFF
TGCGCCAGCAGCCCGTCTTTGCGGGGAGGTCTCACCGGGGAGCTGTTTTTT
>TRBV7-3|few|TRBD1|TRBJ2-7
CASSAGQGEQYF
TGTGCCAGCAGTGCCGGACAGGGCGAGCAGTACTTC
>TRBV4-1|NA|NA|TRBJ2-1
CASSRERLYNEQFF
TGCGCCAGCAGCCGGGAGCGGCTCTACAATGAGCAGTTCTTC
>TRBV28|NA|NA|TRBJ2-1
CASSSDSYNEQFF
TGTGCCAGCAGTTCGGACAGTTACAATGAGCAATTCTTC
>TRBV7-2|NA|NA|TRBJ2-5
CASSFSGLAGETQYF
TGTGCCAGCAGCTTCTCGGGGTTAGCCGGAGAGACCCAGTACTTC
>TRBV7-3|NA|NA|TRBJ1-2
CASSSPRTAPNYGYTF
TGTGCCAGCAGCTCCCCGCGGACAGCCCCTAACTATGGCTACACCTTC
>TRBV5-1|NA|TRBD1|TRBJ1-1
CASSLRTGSTEAFF
TGCGCCAGCAGCCTCAGGACAGGGAGCACTGAAGCTTTCTTT
>TRBV29-1|NA|NA|TRBJ1-1
CSVLAPTEAFF
TGCAGCGTTCTGGCCCCCACTGAAGCTTTCTTT
>TRBV20-1|NA|NA|TRBJ2-3
CSARTLDTQYF
TGCAGTGCAAGGACTTTAGATACGCAGTATTTT
>TRBV2|NA|NA|TRBJ2-1
CASTLSLATYYEQFF
TGTGCCAGCACCCTGTCCCTAGCTACCTACTATGAGCAGTTCTTC
>TRBV7-7|once|NA|TRBJ2-5
CASSLAHGGQETQYF
TGTGCTAGCAGCTTAGCGCACGGAGGTCAAGAGACCCAGTACTTC
>TRBV11-2|NA|TRBD1|TRBJ2-5
CASSLPGQGSVVTQYF
TGTGCCAGCAGCTTACCGGGACAGGGGAGCGTGGTGACCCAGTACTTC
>TRBV28|NA|NA|TRBJ2-5
CASSLELRETQYF
TGTGCCAGCAGTTTAGAGTTGCGGGAGACCCAGTACTTC
>TRBV6-5|NA|NA|TRBJ1-3
CASTGQNSGNTIYF
TGTGCCAGCACCGGACAGAACTCTGGAAACACCATATATTTT
>TRBV5-1|NA|NA|TRBJ2-3
CASSLYPTRGTDTQYF
TGCGCCAGCAGCCTTTACCCGACTAGGGGTACAGATACGCAGTATTTT
>TRBV6-6|NA|NA|TRBJ2-7
CASSYGAGPPYEQYF
TGTGCCAGCAGTTACGGCGCAGGGCCCCCCTACGAGCAGTACTTC